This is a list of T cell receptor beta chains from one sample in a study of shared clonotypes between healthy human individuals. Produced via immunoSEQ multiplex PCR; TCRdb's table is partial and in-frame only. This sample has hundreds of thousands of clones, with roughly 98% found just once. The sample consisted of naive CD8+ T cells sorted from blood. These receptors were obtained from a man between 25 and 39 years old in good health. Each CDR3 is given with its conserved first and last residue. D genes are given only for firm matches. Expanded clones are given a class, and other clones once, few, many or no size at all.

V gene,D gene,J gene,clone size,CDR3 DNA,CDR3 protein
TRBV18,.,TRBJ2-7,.,TGTGCCAGCTCAACAAGACAGGCCCCTACAGGGTACGAGCAGTACTTC,CASSTRQAPTGYEQYF
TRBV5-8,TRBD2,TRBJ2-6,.,TGTGCCAGCAGCATACTAGCGGGACTCTCTGGGGCCAACGTCCTGACTTTC,CASSILAGLSGANVLTF
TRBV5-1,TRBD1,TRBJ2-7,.,TGCGCCAGCAGCTCTCAACAGGGGGTCTCCTACGAGCAGTACTTC,CASSSQQGVSYEQYF
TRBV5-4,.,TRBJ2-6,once,TGTGCCAGCAGCTTCGAGGGATCTGGGGCCAACGTCCTGACTTTC,CASSFEGSGANVLTF
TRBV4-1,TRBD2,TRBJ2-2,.,TGCGCCAGCTCTGGGACTAGCGGGAGAGGAACCGGGGAGCTGTTTTTT,CASSGTSGRGTGELFF
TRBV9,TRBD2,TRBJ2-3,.,TGTGCCAGCAGCGTAAGGCTAGCGGCTAGCACAGATACGCAGTATTTT,CASSVRLAASTDTQYF
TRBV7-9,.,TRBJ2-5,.,TGTGCCAGCAGCTTATTTTCGACAGAAGAGCAGTACTTC,CASSLFSTEEQYF
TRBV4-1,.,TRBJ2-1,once,TGCGCCAGCAGCCAAGACAGTGGACAAGGGATCCGTGGTGAGCAGTTCTTC,CASSQDSGQGIRGEQFF
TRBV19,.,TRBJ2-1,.,TGTGCCAGTAGTATAGCTCCCCGCTCCTACAATGAGCAGTTCTTC,CASSIAPRSYNEQFF
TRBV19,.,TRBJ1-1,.,TGTGCCAGTAGCCCAAGGAACACTGAAGCTTTCTTT,CASSPRNTEAFF
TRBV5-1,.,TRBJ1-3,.,TGCGCCAGCAGCCCAAACGAAAACAGCTCTGGAAACACCATATATTTT,CASSPNENSSGNTIYF
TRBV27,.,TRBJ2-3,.,TGTGCCAGCAGTTTACTGGCTAGCACAGATACGCAGTATTTT,CASSLLASTDTQYF
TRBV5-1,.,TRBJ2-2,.,TGCGCCAGCTCCAGGTCGGCGGAGCTGTTTTTT,CASSRSAELFF
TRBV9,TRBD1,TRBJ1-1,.,TGTGCCAGCAGCGTAGAGTTCGGGACAGGGGGCGCAGAGGCTTTCTTT,CASSVEFGTGGAEAFF
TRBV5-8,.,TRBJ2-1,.,TGTGCCAGCAGCTTGATTGGCGGGGCCTACAATGAGCAGTTCTTC,CASSLIGGAYNEQFF
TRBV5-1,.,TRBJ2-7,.,TGCGCCAGCAGCTTGGCGGTGAATCGATACTACGAGCAGTACTTC,CASSLAVNRYYEQYF
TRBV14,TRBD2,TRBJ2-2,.,TGTGCCAGCAGCCAAGATCTAGGAACTAGCGCGGTAACCGGGGAGCTGTTTTTT,CASSQDLGTSAVTGELFF
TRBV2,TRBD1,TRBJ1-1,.,TGTGCCAGCAGTTTTGAAATCTCCCGGGACAGGGTGGACACTGAAGCTTTCTTT,CASSFEISRDRVDTEAFF
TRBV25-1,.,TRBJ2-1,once,TGTGCCAGCAGAGATCAGGGGTCCCTTCCCTACAATGAGCAGTTCTTC,CASRDQGSLPYNEQFF
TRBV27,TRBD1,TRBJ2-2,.,TGTGCCAGCAGACCACACAGGGGGGCGAACACCGGGGAGCTGTTTTTT,CASRPHRGANTGELFF
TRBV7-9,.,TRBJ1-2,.,TGTGCCAGCGGGACGGATGGCTACACCTTC,CASGTDGYTF
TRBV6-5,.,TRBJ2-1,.,TGTGCCAGCAGGATCTACCATGAGCAGTTCTTC,CASRIYHEQFF
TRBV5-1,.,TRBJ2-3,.,TGCGCCAGCAGCTTGGAACAGGGATTGAGCACAGATACGCAGTATTTT,CASSLEQGLSTDTQYF
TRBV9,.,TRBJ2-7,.,TGTGCCAGCAGCATAGACGGATCTCTAAACGAGCAGTACTTC,CASSIDGSLNEQYF
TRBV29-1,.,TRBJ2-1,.,TGCAGCGGACGCAGCTTTAACGACAATGAGCAGTTCTTC,CSGRSFNDNEQFF
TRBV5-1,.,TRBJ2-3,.,TGCGCCAGCAGCCCACCGGATACAGATACGCAGTATTTT,CASSPPDTDTQYF
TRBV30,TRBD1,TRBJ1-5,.,TGTGCCTGGGGGACAGGGATTAGCAATCAGCCCCAGCATTTT,CAWGTGISNQPQHF
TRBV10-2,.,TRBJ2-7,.,TGCGCCAGCAATACGGGAAGCTCCTACGAGCAGTACTTC,CASNTGSSYEQYF
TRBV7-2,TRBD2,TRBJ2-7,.,TGTGCCAGCAAGACTAGCGGGACGTACGAGCAGTACTTC,CASKTSGTYEQYF
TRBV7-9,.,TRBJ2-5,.,TGTGCCAGCAGCATACTGGGGGCCCAGTACTTC,CASSILGAQYF
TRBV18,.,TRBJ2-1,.,TGTGCCAGCTCAATTGGGACGGTTCCCAATGAGCAGTTCTTC,CASSIGTVPNEQFF
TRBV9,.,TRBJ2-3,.,TGTGCCAGCAGCCCGGCCCTCGGGTTATCTAGCACAGATACGCAGTATTTT,CASSPALGLSSTDTQYF
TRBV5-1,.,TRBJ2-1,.,TGCGCCAGCAGCTTGGCCGGGGTAGCTGGCTCCTACAATGAGCAGTTCTTC,CASSLAGVAGSYNEQFF
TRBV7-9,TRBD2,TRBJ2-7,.,TGTGCCAGCAGCCTAGCGGCCTCCTACGAGCAGTACTTC,CASSLAASYEQYF
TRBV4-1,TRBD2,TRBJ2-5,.,TGCGCCAGCAGCCAAGTGGGACTAGCGGGAGGGGAGACCCAGTACTTC,CASSQVGLAGGETQYF
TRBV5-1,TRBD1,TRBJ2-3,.,TGCGCCAGCAGCTTTGGACAGGGCGAAGATACGCAGTATTTT,CASSFGQGEDTQYF
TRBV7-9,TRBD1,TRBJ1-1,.,TGTGCCAGCAGCTCCTTAACAGGGGTTGGGGCTTTCTTT,CASSSLTGVGAFF
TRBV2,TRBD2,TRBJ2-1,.,TGTGCCAGCAGTGAAGCGCACCTAGCGGCGGGAGGGTACAATGAGCAGTTCTTC,CASSEAHLAAGGYNEQFF
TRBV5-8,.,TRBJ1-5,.,TGTGCCAGCAGCTTAGGTGGCCGGGGGGTTCAGCCCCAGCATTTT,CASSLGGRGVQPQHF
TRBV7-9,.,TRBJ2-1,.,TGTGCCAGCAGCTTAGGGCGGGAATTGGATGAGCAGTTCTTC,CASSLGRELDEQFF